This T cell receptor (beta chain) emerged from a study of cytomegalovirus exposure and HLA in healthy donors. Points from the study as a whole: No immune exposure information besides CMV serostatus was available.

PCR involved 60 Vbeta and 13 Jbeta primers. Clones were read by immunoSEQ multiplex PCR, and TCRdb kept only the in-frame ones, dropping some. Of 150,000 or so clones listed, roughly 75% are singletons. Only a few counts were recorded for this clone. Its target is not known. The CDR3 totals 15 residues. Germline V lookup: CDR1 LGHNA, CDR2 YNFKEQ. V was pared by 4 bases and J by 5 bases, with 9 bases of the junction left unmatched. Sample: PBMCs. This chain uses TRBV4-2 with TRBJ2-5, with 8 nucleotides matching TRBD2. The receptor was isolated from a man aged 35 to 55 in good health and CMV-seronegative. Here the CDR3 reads CASSPALAAAETQYF. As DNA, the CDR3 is TGTGCCAGCAGCCCTGCACTAGCGGCCGCGGAGACCCAGTACTTC.